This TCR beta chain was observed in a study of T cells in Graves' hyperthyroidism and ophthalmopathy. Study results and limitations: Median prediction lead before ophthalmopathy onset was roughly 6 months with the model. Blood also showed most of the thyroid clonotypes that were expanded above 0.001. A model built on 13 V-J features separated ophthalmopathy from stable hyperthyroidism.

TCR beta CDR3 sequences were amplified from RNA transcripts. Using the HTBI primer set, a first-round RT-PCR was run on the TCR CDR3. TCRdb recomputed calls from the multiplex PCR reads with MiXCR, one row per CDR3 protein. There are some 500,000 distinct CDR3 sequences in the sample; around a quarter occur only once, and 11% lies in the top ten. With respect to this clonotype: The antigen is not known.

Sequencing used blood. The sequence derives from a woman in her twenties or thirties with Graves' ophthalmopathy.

CDR3 sequence reads: CASSPDRGRNYGYTF. The CDR3 DNA follows: TGTGCCAGCAGCCCTGACAGGGGAAGGAACTATGGCTACACCTTC. The chain employs TRBV5-4 and TRBJ1-2; 8 nucleotides match TRBD1. Germline values: CDR1 SGHNT, CDR2 YYREEE (reference sequence). The CDR3 contains 15 residues. V lost 4 bases and J lost 2; bases outside the gene matches: 7.